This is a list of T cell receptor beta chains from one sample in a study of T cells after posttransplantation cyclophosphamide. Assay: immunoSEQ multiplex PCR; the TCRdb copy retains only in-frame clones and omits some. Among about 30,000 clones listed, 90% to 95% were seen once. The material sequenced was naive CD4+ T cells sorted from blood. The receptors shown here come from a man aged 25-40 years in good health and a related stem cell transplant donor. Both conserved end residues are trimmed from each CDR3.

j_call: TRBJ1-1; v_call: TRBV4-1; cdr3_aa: ASSHAGTGGIGGTEAF
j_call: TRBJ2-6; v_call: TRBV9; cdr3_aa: ASSVAPKTPSGANVLT
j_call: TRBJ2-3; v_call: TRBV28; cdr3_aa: ASSVAGFRDTQY
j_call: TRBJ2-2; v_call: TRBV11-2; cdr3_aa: ASSSLGGKTGELF
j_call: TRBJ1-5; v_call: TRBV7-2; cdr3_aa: ASSIGQFSNQPQH
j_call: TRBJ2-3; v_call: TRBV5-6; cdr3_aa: ASSLSAVSGGVTDTQY
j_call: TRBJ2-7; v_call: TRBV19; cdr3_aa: ASRRGASGGLAYEQY
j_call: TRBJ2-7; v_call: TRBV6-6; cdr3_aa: ASSYSAASYEQY
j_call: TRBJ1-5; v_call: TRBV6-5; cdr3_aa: ASSEGSNQPQH
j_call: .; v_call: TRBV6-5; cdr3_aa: ASSYYTSGGNEQY
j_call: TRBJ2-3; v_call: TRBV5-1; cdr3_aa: ASSLARAASTDTQY
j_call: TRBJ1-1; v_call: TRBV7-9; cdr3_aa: ASSFRQGFSGEAF
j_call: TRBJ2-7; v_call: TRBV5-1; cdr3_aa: ASSLTRQGYEQY
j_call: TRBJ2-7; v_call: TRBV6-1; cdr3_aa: ASSRYSGGAYEQY
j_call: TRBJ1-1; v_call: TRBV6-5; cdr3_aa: ASSYKEDTEAF
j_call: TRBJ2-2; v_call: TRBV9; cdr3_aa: ASSPSWDRGHGELF
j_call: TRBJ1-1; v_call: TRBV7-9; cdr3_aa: ASSLTEGAEAF
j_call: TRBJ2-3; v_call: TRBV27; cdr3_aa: ASSSGTPGRAQY
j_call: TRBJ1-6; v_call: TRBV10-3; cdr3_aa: AISLGDSPLH
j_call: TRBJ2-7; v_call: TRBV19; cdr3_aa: ASSTRTGTYEQY
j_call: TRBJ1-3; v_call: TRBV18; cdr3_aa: ASSPTTGNSGNTIY
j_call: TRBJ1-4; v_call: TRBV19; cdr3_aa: ASRPVGAGTGAKLF
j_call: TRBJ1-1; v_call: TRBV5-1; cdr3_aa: ASSLGRVSGNTEAF
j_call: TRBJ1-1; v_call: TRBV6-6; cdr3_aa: ASRLGQGGDPEAF
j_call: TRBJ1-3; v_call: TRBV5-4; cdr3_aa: ASSLAPRSGNTIY
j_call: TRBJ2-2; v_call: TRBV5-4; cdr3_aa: ASSRGAGVNGELF
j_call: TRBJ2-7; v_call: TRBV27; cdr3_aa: ASSPRAGTYEQY
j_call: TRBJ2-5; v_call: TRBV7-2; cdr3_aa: ASSSMDSGETQY
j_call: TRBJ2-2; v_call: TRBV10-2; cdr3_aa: ASTKIRGSANTGELF
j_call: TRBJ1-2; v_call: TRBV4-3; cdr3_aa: ASSQDPSDGYT
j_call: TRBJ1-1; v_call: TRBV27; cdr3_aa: ASSLSGTGNTEAF
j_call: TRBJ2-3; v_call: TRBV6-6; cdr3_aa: ASSYGQDRGTDAQY
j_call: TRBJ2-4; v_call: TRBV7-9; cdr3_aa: ASSQKWQGENIQY
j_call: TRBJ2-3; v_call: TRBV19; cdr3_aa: ASSINSLSTDTQY
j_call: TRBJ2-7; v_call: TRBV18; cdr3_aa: ASSPQGAGREDEQY
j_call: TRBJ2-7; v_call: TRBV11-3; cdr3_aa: ASSLGPGSYEQY
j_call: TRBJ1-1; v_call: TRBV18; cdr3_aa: ASSRDSPTNTEAF
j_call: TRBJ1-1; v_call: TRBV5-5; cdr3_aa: ASSPTVKNTEAF
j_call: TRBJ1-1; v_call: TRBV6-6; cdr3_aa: ASSPPGQTF
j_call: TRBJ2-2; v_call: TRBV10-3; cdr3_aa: AITGTANTGELF
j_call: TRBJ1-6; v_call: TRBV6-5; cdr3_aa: ASSFRQRYNSPLH
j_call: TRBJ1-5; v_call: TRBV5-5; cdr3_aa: ASRIDPHRQPQH
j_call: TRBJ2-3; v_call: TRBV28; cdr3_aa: ASTDAAGASTDTQY
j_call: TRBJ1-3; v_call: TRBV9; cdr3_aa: ASSVVSSGNTIY
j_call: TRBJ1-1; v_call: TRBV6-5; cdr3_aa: ASSYLPGVNTEAF
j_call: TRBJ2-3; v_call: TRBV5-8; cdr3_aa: ASSLNRADTQY
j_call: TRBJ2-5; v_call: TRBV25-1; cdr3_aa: ASSSGTGVGETQY
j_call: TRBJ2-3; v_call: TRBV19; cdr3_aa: ASSPLGQPTDTQY
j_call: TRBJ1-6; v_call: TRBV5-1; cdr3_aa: ASSLAGGAGSPLH
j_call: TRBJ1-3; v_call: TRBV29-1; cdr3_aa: SGITGLSSGNTIY
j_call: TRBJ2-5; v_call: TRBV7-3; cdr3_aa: ASSLYPGGETQY
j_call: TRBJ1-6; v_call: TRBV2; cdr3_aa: ASRGGTGGNSPLH
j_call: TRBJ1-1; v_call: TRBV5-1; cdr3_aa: ASKGAQQGSNTEAF